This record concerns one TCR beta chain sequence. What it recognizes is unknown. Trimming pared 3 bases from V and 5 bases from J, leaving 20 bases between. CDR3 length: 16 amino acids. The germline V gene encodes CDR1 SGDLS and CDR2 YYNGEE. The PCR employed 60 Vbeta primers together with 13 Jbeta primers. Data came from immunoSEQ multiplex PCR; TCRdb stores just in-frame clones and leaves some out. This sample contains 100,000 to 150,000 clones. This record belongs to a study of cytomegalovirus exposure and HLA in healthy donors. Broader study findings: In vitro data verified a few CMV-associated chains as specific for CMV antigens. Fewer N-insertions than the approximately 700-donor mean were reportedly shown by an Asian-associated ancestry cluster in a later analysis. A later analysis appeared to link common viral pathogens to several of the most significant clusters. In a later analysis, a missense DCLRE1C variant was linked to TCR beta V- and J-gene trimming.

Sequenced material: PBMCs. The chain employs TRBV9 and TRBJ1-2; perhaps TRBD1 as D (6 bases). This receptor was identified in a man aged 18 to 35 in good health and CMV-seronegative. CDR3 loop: CASSGLDRRQGYGYTF. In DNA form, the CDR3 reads TGTGCCAGCAGCGGATTAGACAGGCGCCAAGGGTATGGCTACACCTTC. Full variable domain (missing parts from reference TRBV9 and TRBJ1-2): DSGVTQTPKHLITATGQRVTLRCSPRSGDLSVYWYQQSLDQGLQFLIQYYNGEERAKGNILERFSAQQFPDLHSELNLSSLELGDSALYFCASSGLDRRQGYGYTFGSGTRLTVV.